These 17 T cell receptor beta chains were sequenced from one sample in a study of blood T cell repertoires in COVID-19. The table came from immunoSEQ multiplex PCR; TCRdb's copy has only in-frame clones and leaves some out. The sample contains 200,000 to 250,000 clones, around 86% of which appear only once. Sequenced: PBMCs or T cells enriched from blood (not recorded which). The receptors shown here come from a woman aged 40 to 50 with acute COVID-19.

The chain couples TRBV6-2 or TRBV6-3 to TRBJ2-7, with TRBD2 identical over 11 bases. Trimming at V came to 6 bases and at J to 6 bases, leaving 7 bases not matched to a gene. The length of the CDR3 is 14 residues. Germline CDR1 and CDR2: MNHEY and SVGEGT. The CDR3 loop reads CASSTSGGVFEQYF. DNA for the CDR3: TGTGCCAGCAGCACTAGCGGGGGCGTTTTCGAGCAGTACTTC.

The genes are TRBV30 and TRBJ1-2; 7 bases are a match to TRBD1. This CDR3 comprises 15 residues. Trimming took 4 bases from V and 2 from J; bases not matched to a gene: 10. The germline V gene encodes CDR1 GTSNPN and CDR2 SVGIG (reference sequence). In nucleotides, the CDR3 is TGTGCCTGGATAAGTGGGGGACAGCAAAACTATGGCTACACCTTC. This sequence encodes CAWISGGQQNYGYTF.

V usage is TRBV7-3 and J usage is TRBJ2-3; 10 bases align to TRBD1. J lost 11 bases, V lost 5 bases, and 7 bases had no gene match. Looked up from germline, CDR1 is SGHTA and CDR2 is FQGTGA. The CDR3 is 13 residues long. CDR3 region: CASSTGQGNKQYF. CDR3 sequence (DNA): TGTGCCAGCAGCACGGGACAGGGGAATAAGCAGTATTTT. Full variable domain (outside the CDR3, taken from reference TRBV7-3 and TRBJ2-3): GAGVSQTPSNKVTEKGKYVELRCDPISGHTALYWYRQSLGQGPEFLIYFQGTGAADDSGLPNDRFFAVRPEGSVSTLKIQRTERGDSAVYLCASSTGQGNKQYFGPGTRLTVL.

This chain links TRBV9 with TRBJ1-2; TRBD1 aligns across 7 bases. V trimming: 3 bases; J trimming: 4 bases; junction bases outside the gene matches: 6. This CDR3 has 14 residues. From germline, CDR1 is SGDLS and CDR2 YYNGEE. The CDR3 coding sequence is TGTGCCAGCAGCGCCCCCGGGACAGTCTATGGCTACACCTTC. Translating it yields CASSAPGTVYGYTF. Full variable domain (outside the CDR3, taken from reference TRBV9 and TRBJ1-2): DSGVTQTPKHLITATGQRVTLRCSPRSGDLSVYWYQQSLDQGLQFLIQYYNGEERAKGNILERFSAQQFPDLHSELNLSSLELGDSALYFCASSAPGTVYGYTFGSGTRLTVV.

V gene TRBV4-2 combines with J gene TRBJ1-1; 10 nucleotides line up with TRBD1. The trim removed 4 bases at V and 0 bases at J, leaving 5 bases unmatched. The V gene's germline CDR1 is LGHNA and CDR2 YNFKEQ. This CDR3 is built from 16 residues. The CDR3 sequence is CASSRGTGAVNTEAFF. CDR3 bases: TGTGCCAGCAGCCGAGGGACAGGGGCGGTGAACACTGAAGCTTTCTTT.

The chain is built from TRBV5-1 and TRBJ2-3, with 7 bases fitting TRBD2. This CDR3 comprises 17 residues. V gave up 0 bases and J gave up 2 bases; unmatched junction bases: 9. CDR1 and CDR2 (germline): SGHRS, YFSETQ. The CDR3 spells CASSLALWGGNTDTQYF. CDR3 DNA sequence: TGCGCCAGCAGCTTGGCCCTATGGGGGGGGAACACAGATACGCAGTATTTT.

The chain employs TRBV11-2 and TRBJ1-4; D call uncertain. CDR1 is SGHAT and CDR2 is FQNNGV in the germline V gene. The CDR3 has 16 residues. Trimming took 0 bases from V and 5 from J, leaving 13 bases between them. The CDR3 sequence is CASSLDGGLRNEKLFF. The DNA for the CDR3 is TGTGCCAGCAGCTTAGATGGCGGACTGCGCAATGAAAAACTGTTTTTT.

The chain is built from TRBV30 and TRBJ2-5; 9 nucleotides align to TRBD1. This CDR3 spans 13 amino acids. CDR1 is GTSNPN and CDR2 is SVGIG in the germline V gene (reference sequence). J gave up 5 bases and V 7 bases, and 8 bases lay outside the gene matches. DNA of the CDR3: TGTGCCTCGTCCGGGACAGGGTTGGAGACCCAGTACTTC. Translation gives CASSGTGLETQYF.

Turning to this clone: Other DNA sequences from this sample encode an identical CDR3 as well. The chain has TRBV29-1 and TRBJ1-1, with TRBD1 matching 8 bases. V lost 7 bases, J lost 7 bases, and 8 bases stayed unmatched. Germline CDR1 reads SQVTM; CDR2 reads ANQGSEA. This CDR3 contains 12 residues. This chain's CDR3 is CSARGQGDEAFF. CDR3 sequence (DNA): TGCAGCGCAAGAGGACAGGGCGATGAAGCTTTCTTT.

The sample holds one count of this clone. The V call is TRBV2, the J call TRBJ1-5; TRBD1 aligns across 7 bases. This CDR3 region has 14 residues. Germline CDR1 SNHLY, CDR2 FYNNEI. Unmatched junction bases numbered 7, after V lost 5 bases and J lost 6 bases. DNA for the CDR3: TGTGCCAGCAGTCGCGACAGGGTAAGTCAGCCCCAGCATTTT. Encoded protein: CASSRDRVSQPQHF.

The CDR3 DNA sequence: TGTGCCAGCAGGTACAGGCCCCCGAATTCACCCCTCCACTTT. Amino acid sequence: CASRYRPPNSPLHF. The chain uses TRBV28 and TRBJ1-6; weak D call: TRBD1 (5 bases). This CDR3 is 14 amino acids long. The germline CDR1 and CDR2 sequences are MDHEN and SYDVKM. V gave up 6 bases and J gave up 7 bases, with 13 bases separating them.

The genes are TRBV27 and TRBJ1-6; TRBD1 matches at 7 bases. This CDR3 region has 15 residues. With V trimmed by 6 bases and J by 7 bases, 9 bases remained unmatched. Germline assignment: CDR1 MNHEY and CDR2 SMNVEV (reference sequence). CDR3 sequence: CASSYLDRANSPLHF. Written as DNA, the CDR3 is TGTGCCAGCAGCTATCTCGACAGGGCAAATTCACCCCTCCACTTT.

The rearrangement links TRBV12-3 or TRBV12-4 to TRBJ2-3; 8 nucleotides agree with TRBD2. Trimming cost V 11 bases and J 5 bases; bases outside gene matches: 9. The CDR3 spans 13 residues. The DNA for the CDR3 is TGTGCCTGCTGCCGGGGGGGCAAAGATACGCAGTATTTT. This codes for CACCRGGKDTQYF.

This clone was found a few times. The chain combines TRBV5-6 with TRBJ2-1; D is possibly TRBD2 (7 bases). V lost 3 bases and J lost 8, with 12 bases in between. The CDR3 has 13 amino acids. Germline V gives CDR1 SGHDT, CDR2 YYEEEE. The CDR3 is CASSSAGADEQFF. The CDR3 DNA reads as TGTGCCAGCAGCTCGGCGGGGGCGGATGAGCAGTTCTTC.

V is TRBV5-1 and J is TRBJ2-2; the D gene is possibly TRBD2 (6 bases). The V and J ends lost 4 bases and 2 bases respectively, with 12 bases between them. The germline V gene has CDR1 SGHRS and CDR2 YFSETQ. The CDR3 loop spans 15 amino acids. CDR3 DNA: TGCGCCAGCAGCAAAAACGGGGGTAACACCGGGGAGCTGTTTTTT. This translates into CASSKNGGNTGELFF.

V usage is TRBV7-3 and J usage is TRBJ2-1; TRBD1 is a possible D gene (6 bases). Trimming shortened V by 5 bases and J by 7 bases, and 15 bases separated the two germline ends. This CDR3 comprises 14 residues. Germline CDR1 reads SGHTA; CDR2 reads FQGTGA. The CDR3 spells CASSPWTVGNEQFF. The CDR3 coding sequence is TGTGCCAGCAGCCCTTGGACAGTTGGAAATGAGCAGTTCTTC.

The chain recombines TRBV4-3 with TRBJ1-1; D remains unclear. This CDR3 spans 14 amino acids. Germline V gives CDR1 LGHNA, CDR2 YSLEER. With 0 bases removed from V and 5 bases from J, the gap between germline ends came to 10 bases. In nucleotides, the CDR3 is TGCGCCAGCAGCCAAGAAGTACGGGAAACTGAAGCTTTCTTT. Its protein product is CASSQEVRETEAFF.